The T cell receptor beta chain described here comes from a study of T cell responses to AZD1222 COVID-19 vaccine. Whole-study results and caveats: Repertoires were sampled only after the peak T cell response. Reportedly, nearly half of unique spike TCRs recognized epitopes outside B.1.351/B.1.1.7 mutations. White British donors predominated, females outnumbered males, and clonal diversity was possibly underestimated.

This clone was recorded only once. As yet, its antigen is unknown. CDR3 size: 15 residues. Germline CDR1 GTSNPN, CDR2 SVGIG (reference sequence). The V gene lost 1 base and the J gene lost 2 bases, with 14 bases spanning the gap. Profiled with immunoSEQ multiplex PCR; TCRdb holds only in-frame clones, not every one. The sample records 140,000 or so clones, less than 95% being singletons. The receptor was derived from an adult who received the MenACWY meningococcal vaccine as a control. The chain is built from TRBV30 and TRBJ1-2; D remains unclear. The material was peripheral blood, obtained 28 days after the second dose of the MenACWY control vaccine. The CDR3 coding sequence is TGTGCCTGGAGTGAGAGACTGAATCCAAACTATGGCTACACCTTC. Translating it yields CAWSERLNPNYGYTF.